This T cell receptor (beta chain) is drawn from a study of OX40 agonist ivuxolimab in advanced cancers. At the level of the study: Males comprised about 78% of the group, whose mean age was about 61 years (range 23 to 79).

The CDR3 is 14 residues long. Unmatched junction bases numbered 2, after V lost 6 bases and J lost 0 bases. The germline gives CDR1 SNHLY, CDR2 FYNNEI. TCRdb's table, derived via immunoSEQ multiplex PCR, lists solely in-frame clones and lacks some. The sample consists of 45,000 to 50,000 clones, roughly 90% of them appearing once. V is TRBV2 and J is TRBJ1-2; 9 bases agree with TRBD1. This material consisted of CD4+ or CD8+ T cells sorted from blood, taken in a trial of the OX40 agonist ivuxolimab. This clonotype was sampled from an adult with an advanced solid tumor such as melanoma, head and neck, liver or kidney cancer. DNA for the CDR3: TGTGCCAGCAGCGGGACAGGGACTAACTATGGCTACACCTTC. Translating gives CASSGTGTNYGYTF. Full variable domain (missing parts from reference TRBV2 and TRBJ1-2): EPEVTQTPSHQVTQMGQEVILRCVPISNHLYFYWYRQILGQKVEFLVSFYNNEISEKSEIFDDQFSVERPDGSNFTLKIRSTKLEDSAMYFCASSGTGTNYGYTFGSGTRLTVV.